Presented here are 10 T cell receptor beta chains from one specimen sequenced in a study of blood T cell repertoires in COVID-19. The protocol was immunoSEQ multiplex PCR, while the TCRdb copy is restricted to in-frame clones and leaves out a portion. The sample lists approximately 140,000 clones, 88% occurring once. The sample comprised peripheral blood. The receptors were gathered from a woman in her fifties or sixties with acute or convalescent COVID-19.

CDR3 residues: CASSGGGVSPRVDTQYF. The CDR3, as DNA: TGTGCCAGTTCGGGCGGGGGGGTCTCGCCGAGGGTAGATACGCAGTATTTT. V and J are TRBV19 and TRBJ2-3, with TRBD2 matching over 9 bases. CDR3 length equals 17 residues. After removal of 8 bases from V and 5 bases from J, the junction contained 17 bases not matched to a gene. The V gene's germline CDR1 is LNHDA and CDR2 SQIVND (reference sequence). Complete variable domain (other parts from reference TRBV19 and TRBJ2-3): DGGITQSPKYLFRKEGQNVTLSCEQNLNHDAMYWYRQDPGQGLRLIYYSQIVNDFQKGDIAEGYSVSREKKESFPLTVTSAQKNPTAFYLCASSGGGVSPRVDTQYFGPGTRLTVL.

The chain couples TRBV2 to TRBJ2-3; TRBD2 matches 8 bases. The CDR3 is 12 residues long. J lost 4 bases, V lost 6 bases, and 0 bases had no gene match. Germline-derived CDR1 and CDR2 are SNHLY and FYNNEI. CDR3 sequence: CASRLAADTQYF. Here the CDR3 DNA reads TGTGCCAGCAGACTAGCGGCAGATACGCAGTATTTT.

J is TRBJ2-7 and V is TRBV5-1; 7 bases agree with TRBD1. Germline V gene lookup returns CDR1 SGHRS and CDR2 YFSETQ. V lost 0 bases and J lost 2; bases outside the gene matches: 2. This CDR3 is 14 amino acids long. CDR3 nucleotides: TGCGCCAGCAGCTTGGGGGACAGAACCTACGAGCAGTACTTC. Its protein is CASSLGDRTYEQYF.

The chain links TRBV6-2 or TRBV6-3 to TRBJ1-2; no definite D call. CDR1 and CDR2 from the germline V gene are MNHEY and SVGEGT. With 2 bases removed from V and 2 bases from J, the gap between germline ends came to 9 bases. CDR3 length: 14 amino acids. The DNA for the CDR3 is TGTGCCAGCAGTTACCTTGTCCCGAACTATGGCTACACCTTC. Encoded protein: CASSYLVPNYGYTF.

The chain uses TRBV4-2 and TRBJ1-3; D uncertain. The germline CDR1 and CDR2 sequences are LGHNA and YNFKEQ. The CDR3 is made up of 16 amino acids. Trimming shortened V by 4 bases and J by 0 bases, and 13 bases separated the two germline ends. The CDR3 region has the DNA TGTGCCAGCAGCCCCGAAGGAGTCCGCTCTGGAAACACCATATATTTT. Amino acids: CASSPEGVRSGNTIYF.

The V gene is TRBV6-2 or TRBV6-3, the J gene TRBJ1-5; D gene ambiguous. The ends were cut back, 5 bases at V and 0 bases at J, with 14 bases in the middle. The CDR3 is 16 residues long. CDR1 MNHEY and CDR2 SVGEGT come from the germline V gene. In DNA form, the CDR3 reads TGTGCCAGCAGTCCCCGGGCGGGGAATAGCAATCAGCCCCAGCATTTT. Its translation is CASSPRAGNSNQPQHF.

This sequence joins TRBV4-1 and TRBJ1-5, with 7 bases identical to TRBD1. V lost 1 base, J lost 2 bases, and 5 bases stayed unmatched. This CDR3 region has 16 residues. Germline CDR1 is MGHRA and CDR2 is YSYEKL. This CDR3 is CASSQVGQVGNQPQHF. CDR3 DNA sequence: TGCGCCAGCAGCCAAGTTGGACAGGTGGGCAATCAGCCCCAGCATTTT.

The genes are TRBV7-8 and TRBJ1-1, with 8 bases that match TRBD1. The V gene end was trimmed by 4 bases and the J gene end by 5 bases; junction bases not matched to a gene: 3. CDR1 is SGHVS, CDR2 FQNEAQ, per germline. CDR3 length: 13 residues. CDR3 nucleotides: TGTGCCAGCAGCTGGACAGGGAGGACTGAAGCTTTCTTT. It encodes CASSWTGRTEAFF.

The chain has TRBV11-2 and TRBJ2-1, with 8 bases that match TRBD2. CDR1 and CDR2 (germline): SGHAT, FQNNGV. The CDR3 is made up of 16 amino acids. V shed 5 bases and J 1 base; nucleotides not matched to a gene: 7. CDR3: CASSPQGGGSYNEQFF. The CDR3 nucleotides read TGTGCCAGCAGCCCTCAGGGCGGGGGGTCCTACAATGAGCAGTTCTTC.

In its sample, this clone was seen once. The gene calls are TRBV5-1 and TRBJ2-7; no clear D. Trimming stripped 4 bases from V and 3 bases from J, with 11 bases between. CDR1 and CDR2 from the germline V gene are SGHRS and YFSETQ. The CDR3 is made up of 13 amino acids. CDR3 in DNA: TGCGCCAGCAGCCTACGTGGTGACTACGAGCAGTACTTC. Its protein product is CASSLRGDYEQYF.